The 22 T cell receptor beta chains below come from one sample, sequenced in a study of blood T cell repertoires in COVID-19 (dated by TCRdb to 2019 to 2021). Library preparation employed the immunoSEQ multiplex PCR assay. As stored in TCRdb, this immuneACCESS dataset retains in-frame rearrangements with V and J assigned. A fraction of the clones does not appear; measured against another copy, unresolved V genes explain less than half of the discrepancy, and the remainder lacks a known reason. This sample gives 200,000 to 300,000 clones in total; roughly 79% of them show up just once. Of the sample, 6.5% to 9.5% is held by the ten largest clones. Specimen: peripheral blood. Source of these receptors: a woman of 80 years or more with COVID-19, enrolled during active disease.

V usage is TRBV7-9 and J usage is TRBJ1-5; D not resolved. The CDR3 has 13 amino acids. The germline gives CDR1 SEHNR, CDR2 FQNEAQ (reference sequence). Trimming took 3 bases from V and 7 from J, leaving 10 bases between them. CDR3 bases: TGTGCCAGCAGCTTTGGGGAGATCCAGCCCCAGCATTTT. It encodes CASSFGEIQPQHF.

This clone was recorded only once. This chain links TRBV28 with TRBJ1-6, with 8 bases fitting TRBD1. Germline V gives CDR1 MDHEN, CDR2 SYDVKM. Trimming took 3 bases from V and 10 from J; bases not matched to a gene: 8. The CDR3 runs to 15 residues. The CDR3 sequence: CASSLRTGQGSPLHF. CDR3 coding DNA: TGTGCCAGCAGTTTGCGGACAGGGCAAGGATCACCCCTCCACTTT.

The CDR3 region has the DNA TGCGCCAGCAGCCCGGAGAGCACTGAAGCTTTCTTT. Protein: CASSPESTEAFF. The rearrangement links TRBV5-1 to TRBJ1-1, with D hard to call. The germline CDR1 and CDR2 sequences are SGHRS and YFSETQ. CDR3 size: 12 residues. Trimming left V 4 bases short and J 4 bases short, with 8 bases between.

This clone is a singleton in its sample. The CDR3 DNA reads as TGTGCCAGCAGCATCCGACAGGGGTCAGATACGCAGTATTTT. It encodes CASSIRQGSDTQYF. The chain is built from TRBV3-1 (or the pseudogene TRBV3-2) and TRBJ2-3; 8 bases align to TRBD1. The CDR3 runs to 14 residues. The V and J ends lost 5 bases and 4 bases, in that order; junction bases with no gene match: 5. CDR1 is LGHDT, CDR2 YNNKEL, per germline (reference sequence).

The chain couples TRBV7-2 to TRBJ1-3, with D unresolved. Between the trimmed V and J ends, which lost 6 bases and 0 bases, there was a span of 9 bases. Germline V CDR1 and CDR2: SGHTA, FQGNSA. This CDR3 has 14 residues. The CDR3: CASREPFSGNTIYF. The CDR3 DNA is TGTGCCAGCAGAGAGCCTTTCTCTGGAAACACCATATATTTT.

The chain uses TRBV18 and TRBJ2-7, with 8 bases aligning to TRBD2. CDR3 length: 13 residues. J gave up 2 bases and V 8 bases, and 5 bases lay outside the gene matches. Per the germline V gene, CDR1 is KGHSH and CDR2 is LQKENI. This CDR3 reads CASLSGNAYEQYF. The CDR3 region has the DNA TGTGCCAGCCTTAGCGGGAACGCCTACGAGCAGTACTTC.

The V call is TRBV14, the J call TRBJ1-1; tentatively, D is TRBD1 (5 bases). V was shortened by 4 bases and J by 2 bases, with 11 bases between the two germline ends. The CDR3 is 14 residues long. Per the germline V gene, CDR1 is SGHDN and CDR2 is FVKESK. The CDR3 loop reads CASSPGLSNTEAFF. CDR3 nucleotide sequence: TGTGCCAGCAGCCCGGGACTGAGCAACACTGAAGCTTTCTTT.

The rearrangement links TRBV7-3 to TRBJ2-7, with D maybe TRBD2 (6 bases). Germline V gene lookup returns CDR1 SGHTA and CDR2 FQGTGA. The V end was cut by 0 bases, the J end by 4 bases, with 7 bases between. There are 13 residues in the CDR3. The CDR3 DNA reads TGTGCCAGCAGCTTAACGAGCGGGTACGAGCAGTACTTC. It translates to CASSLTSGYEQYF.

In this sample, this clone turned up once. The chain employs TRBV3-1 (or the pseudogene TRBV3-2) and TRBJ1-1; unclear D gene. Germline V lookup: CDR1 LGHDT, CDR2 YNNKEL (reference sequence). This CDR3 comprises 13 residues. V shed 5 bases and J shed 3 bases, with 10 bases lying between them. The CDR3 DNA follows: TGTGCCAGCAGCTCTAATCCCTACACTGAAGCTTTCTTT. Its protein product is CASSSNPYTEAFF.

V and J are TRBV19 and TRBJ1-2; 8 nucleotides match TRBD1. The germline gives CDR1 LNHDA, CDR2 SQIVND (reference sequence). The CDR3 contains 12 residues. Trimming at V came to 7 bases and at J to 8 bases, leaving 6 bases not matched to a gene. This CDR3 is CASTVTGVGYTF. Written as DNA, the CDR3 is TGTGCCAGTACTGTGACAGGGGTCGGCTACACCTTC.

The rearrangement links TRBV2 to TRBJ1-4, with TRBD1 identical over 9 bases. Germline values: CDR1 SNHLY, CDR2 FYNNEI. Trimming took 5 bases from V and 10 from J; bases not matched to a gene: 11. The CDR3 contains 15 residues. This CDR3 reads CASSNLQGARGKLFF. The CDR3 DNA is TGTGCCAGCAGTAACCTACAGGGGGCTCGGGGAAAACTGTTTTTT.

V usage is TRBV7-9 and J usage is TRBJ2-5; possibly TRBD2 for D (6 bases). The V gene's germline CDR1 is SEHNR and CDR2 FQNEAQ (reference sequence). The CDR3 is made up of 15 amino acids. Trimming removed 0 bases at V and 5 bases at J, with 13 bases between. The CDR3 spells CASSLAGHRGETQYF. In DNA, the CDR3 is TGTGCCAGCAGCTTAGCAGGACACCGGGGGGAGACCCAGTACTTC.

V gene TRBV5-1 combines with J gene TRBJ2-3; 10 bases map to TRBD2. CDR1 and CDR2 (germline): SGHRS, YFSETQ. This CDR3 contains 17 residues. The V segment lost 0 bases and the J segment 4 bases; nucleotides outside the gene matches: 8. In DNA, the CDR3 is TGCGCCAGCAGCTTGGCCCGGCTAGCGGGAGCTGCAGATACGCAGTATTTT. It yields the protein CASSLARLAGAADTQYF.

V usage is TRBV7-9 and J usage is TRBJ1-6; D is undetermined. V shed 0 bases and J shed 8 bases, with 8 bases lying between them. CDR1 and CDR2 from the germline V gene are SEHNR and FQNEAQ (reference sequence). CDR3 length equals 14 residues. The CDR3 DNA follows: TGTGCCAGCAGCTTAGCGGGGAGGGATTCACCCCTCCACTTT. Translating it yields CASSLAGRDSPLHF.

V is TRBV5-6 and J is TRBJ1-2; 7 bases agree with TRBD1. After removal of 3 bases from V and 6 bases from J, the junction contained 8 bases not matched to a gene. The CDR3 has 14 residues. The germline V gene encodes CDR1 SGHDT and CDR2 YYEEEE. The CDR3 region has the DNA TGTGCCAGCAGCTCCCTACAGGGGTGGGATGGCTACACCTTC. It translates to CASSSLQGWDGYTF.

This clone is a singleton in its sample. V and J are TRBV7-6 and TRBJ2-5; 8 bases fit TRBD1. Unmatched junction bases numbered 9, after V lost 4 bases and J lost 5 bases. Germline V lookup: CDR1 SGHVS, CDR2 FNYEAQ. The CDR3 spans 15 residues. CDR3 in DNA: TGTGCCAGCAGCTCCGGGACAGGAGGTTGGGAGACCCAGTACTTC. Its protein product is CASSSGTGGWETQYF.

The J gene is TRBJ1-4, the V gene TRBV5-1; 7 positions match TRBD1. The CDR3 totals 16 residues. Trimming removed 1 base from V and 4 bases from J; junction bases left unmatched: 7. Looked up from germline, CDR1 is SGHRS and CDR2 is YFSETQ. CDR3 coding DNA: TGCGCCAGCAGCTTGAGGAGACAGGGTAGTAATGAAAAACTGTTTTTT. Residues: CASSLRRQGSNEKLFF.

This chain connects TRBV6-5 to TRBJ2-7; 11 bases map to TRBD2. The CDR3 has 15 amino acids. Germline CDR1 reads MNHEY; CDR2 reads SVGAGI. The V segment lost 6 bases and the J segment 0 bases; nucleotides outside the gene matches: 4. CDR3 nucleotide sequence: TGTGCCAGCAGAGAGACTAGCGGGGCCTCCTACGAGCAGTACTTC. It codes for CASRETSGASYEQYF.

This chain uses TRBV19 with TRBJ1-6; no clear D gene. V lost 6 bases, J lost 7 bases, and 10 bases lay in between. CDR3 length equals 13 residues. CDR1 LNHDA and CDR2 SQIVND come from the germline V gene (reference sequence). The CDR3 sequence: CASSLGVNSPLHF. In DNA form, the CDR3 reads TGTGCCAGTAGCCTTGGAGTCAATTCACCCCTCCACTTT.

This clone occurred a few times. Relative to the germline gene, one junction end is altered; a read error may explain this. The J gene is TRBJ2-3, the V gene TRBV27, with 7 bases identical to TRBD1. Germline V gene data show CDR1 as MNHEY and CDR2 as SMNVEV (reference sequence). The CDR3 length is 16 residues. The CDR3 bases are TGTGCCAGCCGTTTCCGGCCGGGACAGCGAACAGATACGCAGTATTTT. Translation gives CASRFRPGQRTDTQYF.

This chain joins TRBV30 and TRBJ2-3; TRBD2 might be the D (5 bases). V was pared by 3 bases and J by 1 base, with 5 bases between. Germline V lookup: CDR1 GTSNPN, CDR2 SVGIG (reference sequence). This CDR3 contains 12 residues. The CDR3 sequence: CAWSGGTDTQYF. CDR3 DNA sequence: TGTGCCTGGAGCGGGGGCACAGATACGCAGTATTTT.

The rearrangement links TRBV6-5 to TRBJ2-2; D unresolved. V shed 8 bases and J shed 7 bases, with 8 bases lying between them. There are 11 residues in the CDR3. CDR1 and CDR2 (germline): MNHEY, SVGAGI. This CDR3 reads CASSELGELFF. The DNA of the CDR3 is TGTGCCAGCTCGGAGCTCGGGGAGCTGTTTTTT.